These 28 T cell receptor beta chains were all obtained from the same sample, sequenced in a study of blood T cell repertoires in COVID-19. The repertoire was sequenced with immunoSEQ multiplex PCR; TCRdb's copy has only in-frame clones and lacks some. The table has 200,000 to 250,000 clones, around 81% seen once; the top ten hold around 13%. Sequencing used peripheral blood. The receptor set was obtained from a human donor in a cohort sampled during active COVID-19.

The chain combines TRBV7-2 with TRBJ2-5, with D possibly TRBD1 on 5 matching bases. The CDR3 consists of 15 residues. Germline assignment: CDR1 SGHTA and CDR2 FQGNSA. Trimming removed 4 bases from V and 5 bases from J, with 17 bases in between. The CDR3 reads CASSSGPSRAETQYF. CDR3 DNA: TGTGCCAGCAGCTCCGGACCGTCCAGGGCGGAGACCCAGTACTTC.

The V and J genes are TRBV28 and TRBJ1-5, with 7 bases fitting TRBD1. V was clipped by 6 bases and J by 1 base; unmatched bases: 9. The germline V gene encodes CDR1 MDHEN and CDR2 SYDVKM. The CDR3 totals 16 residues. CDR3 amino acids: CASSLGQSGSNQPQHF. CDR3 bases: TGTGCCAGCAGCCTGGGACAGAGCGGGAGCAATCAGCCCCAGCATTTT.

The table lists this clone with a few counts. The CDR3 DNA reads as TGTGCCACCAGCAGAGAGCTCCTGGAGGAAATCTGGAATGAGCAGTTCTTC. It codes for CATSRELLEEIWNEQFF. The chain is built from TRBV15 and TRBJ2-1, with D possibly TRBD2 on 5 matching bases. V lost 0 bases and J 7 bases, leaving 19 bases between the germline ends. CDR3 size: 17 residues. CDR1 and CDR2 (germline): LNHNV, YYDKDF (reference sequence).

The chain has TRBV5-4 and TRBJ1-2, with 10 bases matching TRBD1. V was pared by 4 bases and J by 5 bases, with 14 bases of the junction left unmatched. The CDR3 loop spans 17 amino acids. Looked up from germline, CDR1 is SGHNT and CDR2 is YYREEE (reference sequence). CDR3 nucleotides: TGTGCCAGCAGCCCCCCGCCGGGACAGGGGACTCCTTATGGCTACACCTTC. This gives the protein CASSPPPGQGTPYGYTF. The full variable domain, in which reference TRBV5-4 and TRBJ1-2 provide the parts outside the CDR3, is ETGVTQSPTHLIKTRGQQVTLRCSSQSGHNTVSWYQQALGQGPQFIFQYYREEENGRGNFPPRFSGLQFPNYSSELNVNALELDDSALYLCASSPPPGQGTPYGYTFGSGTRLTVV.

This chain connects TRBV9 to TRBJ1-1, with 7 bases fitting TRBD1. The CDR3 has 15 residues. After removal of 3 bases from V and 1 base from J, the junction contained 6 bases not matched to a gene. Germline V CDR1 and CDR2: SGDLS, YYNGEE. The CDR3, as DNA: TGTGCCAGCAGCGAACTCCAGGGGGGGAACACTGAAGCTTTCTTT. It yields the protein CASSELQGGNTEAFF.

The chain has TRBV11-1 and TRBJ2-3; maybe TRBD1 (5 bases). Trimming removed 3 bases at V and 6 bases at J, with 13 bases between. The CDR3 has 14 amino acids. CDR1 and CDR2 (germline): SGHAT, FQDESV (reference sequence). The chain's CDR3 is CASSLDMPRDTQYF. CDR3 bases: TGTGCCAGCAGCTTGGACATGCCCCGCGATACGCAGTATTTT.

The chain employs TRBV11-2 and TRBJ2-7; TRBD2 is a possible D gene (6 bases). Germline V gene lookup returns CDR1 SGHAT and CDR2 FQNNGV. Trimming took off 1 base at V and 7 bases at J, with 8 bases between the two ends. The length of the CDR3 is 12 residues. This chain's CDR3 is CASSLAGREQYF. The CDR3 bases are TGTGCCAGCAGCTTAGCGGGGAGGGAGCAGTACTTC.

The chain uses TRBV5-5 and TRBJ1-4; 7 bases are a match to TRBD1. J lost 8 bases, V lost 2 bases, and 6 bases had no gene match. CDR1 and CDR2 from the germline V gene are SGHKS and YYEKEE (reference sequence). The CDR3 consists of 14 residues. For the CDR3, the DNA is TGTGCCAGCAGCTTCCCCGGACAGGAGGAAAAACTGTTTTTT. Its translation: CASSFPGQEEKLFF.

The J gene is TRBJ2-3, the V gene TRBV11-1; D may be TRBD1 (5 bases). The CDR3 covers 12 residues. The germline V and J ends were trimmed by 5 bases and 6 bases, with 9 bases remaining between them. Germline loops: CDR1 SGHAT, CDR2 FQDESV (reference sequence). Written as DNA, the CDR3 is TGTGCCAGCAGCCCAGGGTGGGATACGCAGTATTTT. This sequence encodes CASSPGWDTQYF.

This clone was seen a few times. The CDR3: CASSSSGGTDTQYF. CDR3 nucleotide sequence: TGTGCCAGCAGCTCTAGCGGGGGAACAGATACGCAGTATTTT. The chain is built from TRBV7-2 and TRBJ2-3, with 10 bases identical to TRBD2. The length of the CDR3 is 14 residues. The germline CDR1 and CDR2 sequences are SGHTA and FQGNSA. V lost 4 bases, J lost 3 bases, and 1 base stayed unmatched.

The chain joins TRBV10-3 to TRBJ2-3, with 8 bases matching TRBD2. V dropped 3 bases and J dropped 4; count of bases not matched to a gene: 0. Germline lookup yields CDR1 ENHRY and CDR2 SYGVKD. CDR3 size: 13 residues. CDR3 residues: CAISELAADTQYF. DNA of the CDR3: TGTGCCATCAGTGAACTAGCGGCAGATACGCAGTATTTT.

This clone came up once. CDR3 in amino acids: CASTPGTAVYGYTF. DNA of the CDR3: TGTGCCAGTACCCCCGGGACAGCGGTCTATGGCTACACCTTC. This sequence joins TRBV19 and TRBJ1-2; 7 nucleotides align to TRBD1. V was clipped by 7 bases and J by 4 bases; unmatched bases: 9. This CDR3 is built from 14 residues. Germline assignment: CDR1 LNHDA and CDR2 SQIVND (reference sequence).

This rearrangement joins TRBV7-2 to TRBJ2-7; TRBD1 agrees at 7 bases. The CDR3 has 14 residues. After removal of 5 bases from V and 5 bases from J, the junction contained 9 bases not matched to a gene. CDR1 SGHTA and CDR2 FQGNSA come from the germline V gene. The CDR3 protein is CASSPQGEADEQYF. In nucleotides, the CDR3 is TGTGCCAGCAGCCCCCAGGGGGAAGCGGACGAGCAGTACTTC.

This clone was seen only once. The rearrangement joins TRBV5-1 to TRBJ2-7, with 7 bases matching TRBD1. The CDR3 spans 15 residues. CDR1 and CDR2 from the germline V gene are SGHRS and YFSETQ. V lost 4 bases, J lost 0 bases, and 7 bases stayed unmatched. Here the CDR3 reads CASSTSTGFSYEQYF. Written as DNA, the CDR3 is TGCGCCAGCAGCACCTCGACAGGGTTCTCCTACGAGCAGTACTTC.

The chain recombines TRBV27 with TRBJ1-2, with TRBD1 identical over 8 bases. CDR3 length: 16 residues. Trimming at V came to 3 bases and at J to 6 bases, leaving 12 bases not matched to a gene. Germline loops: CDR1 MNHEY, CDR2 SMNVEV (reference sequence). The CDR3 here is CASSFYTGGAGDGYTF. CDR3 nucleotide sequence: TGTGCCAGCAGTTTTTATACAGGGGGGGCCGGGGATGGCTACACCTTC.

The gene calls are TRBV6-5 and TRBJ1-5; 8 positions match TRBD1. V trimming: 7 bases; J trimming: 5 bases; junction bases outside the gene matches: 7. CDR3 length: 14 residues. In germline, CDR1 is MNHEY, CDR2 SVGAGI. CDR3 in DNA: TGTGCCAGCAACCGGGACAGGACTTATCAGCCCCAGCATTTT. Translation: CASNRDRTYQPQHF.

This clone turned up a few times. The V and J genes are TRBV5-5 and TRBJ1-1; D ambiguous. There are 15 residues in the CDR3. The V end lost 2 bases, the J end lost 4 bases, and 15 bases lay between the germline ends. Germline assignment: CDR1 SGHKS and CDR2 YYEKEE (reference sequence). In DNA, the CDR3 is TGTGCCAGCAGCTTTATTAACCCTGACATCACTGAAGCTTTCTTT. Amino acids: CASSFINPDITEAFF.

The genes are TRBV7-2 and TRBJ1-4, with 8 bases fitting TRBD1. The germline V gene has CDR1 SGHTA and CDR2 FQGNSA. With 0 bases clipped from V and 5 bases from J, the junction kept 2 bases outside the gene matches. This CDR3 region has 15 residues. The CDR3 coding sequence is TGTGCCAGCAGCTTAGCGCGGACAGGGAATGAAAAACTGTTTTTT. It specifies CASSLARTGNEKLFF. Supplemented by reference TRBV7-2 and TRBJ1-4, the full variable domain reads GAGVSQSPSNKVTEKGKDVELRCDPISGHTALYWYRQSLGQGLEFLIYFQGNSAPDKSGLPSDRFSAERTGGSVSTLTIQRTQQEDSAVYLCASSLARTGNEKLFFGSGTQLSVL.

The chain employs TRBV12-3 or TRBV12-4 and TRBJ2-5, with D possibly TRBD1 on 5 matching bases. V lost 4 bases and J 1 base, leaving 7 bases between the germline ends. CDR3 size: 13 residues. The CDR3 loop is CASSSTAQETQYF. The CDR3 bases are TGTGCCAGCAGTTCGACAGCCCAAGAGACCCAGTACTTC.

This sequence joins TRBV5-5 and TRBJ2-3, with 15 nucleotides matching TRBD2. The junction had 3 bases not matched to a gene; V was cut back by 3 bases and J by 4 bases. The CDR3 loop spans 16 amino acids. Germline V gene sequence: CDR1 SGHKS, CDR2 YYEKEE (reference sequence). This chain's CDR3 is CASSSGLAGGSDTQYF. Written as DNA, the CDR3 is TGTGCCAGCAGCTCGGGACTAGCGGGGGGTTCAGATACGCAGTATTTT.

This clone was seen once. V and J are TRBV7-2 and TRBJ1-5, with 11 bases that match TRBD1. Per the germline V gene, CDR1 is SGHTA and CDR2 is FQGNSA. J lost 6 bases, V lost 4 bases, and 5 bases had no gene match. The CDR3 has 15 residues. The CDR3 DNA reads as TGTGCCAGCAGCTCCAGGACAGGGGGCAGTCAGCCCCAGCATTTT. Translation: CASSSRTGGSQPQHF.

The chain couples TRBV27 to TRBJ2-3, with D maybe TRBD2 (5 bases). V gave up 0 bases and J gave up 4 bases, with 17 bases separating them. Germline CDR1 is MNHEY and CDR2 is SMNVEV (reference sequence). This CDR3 spans 17 amino acids. CDR3 loop: CASSLSGSGARADTQYF. CDR3 DNA sequence: TGTGCCAGCAGTTTATCGGGAAGCGGTGCTAGGGCAGATACGCAGTATTTT.

This clone was picked up one time. Within the sample, other DNA sequences also encode this same CDR3. The V gene is TRBV7-3, the J gene TRBJ1-2, with a possible D match to TRBD1 (5 bases). Germline V gene lookup returns CDR1 SGHTA and CDR2 FQGTGA. This CDR3 spans 13 amino acids. V dropped 5 bases and J dropped 3 bases, with 10 bases sitting between them. This chain's CDR3 is CASSPDRDYGYTF. The CDR3 bases are TGTGCCAGCAGCCCCGACAGAGACTATGGCTACACCTTC.

V and J are TRBV15 and TRBJ2-7; TRBD1 agrees at 9 bases. This CDR3 comprises 13 residues. J was trimmed by 2 bases and V by 6 bases; bases with no gene match: 2. The germline V gene has CDR1 LNHNV and CDR2 YYDKDF (reference sequence). CDR3 DNA: TGTGCCACCAGGACAGGGGGAACCTACGAGCAGTACTTC. Encoded protein: CATRTGGTYEQYF.

This chain uses TRBV21-1 with TRBJ2-1; the table calls TRBD2, which could not be checked here. TRBV21-1 is flagged as a pseudogene. This CDR3 is 14 amino acids long. The DNA for the CDR3 is TGTGCCAGCACAATCCGTCGGTATTACAATGAGCAGTTCTTC. Protein product: CASTIRRYYNEQFF.

This clone was picked up a small number of times. The J gene is TRBJ1-1, the V gene TRBV7-3; 7 nucleotides match TRBD1. The trim removed 5 bases at V and 4 bases at J, leaving 10 bases unmatched. Germline V gene sequence: CDR1 SGHTA, CDR2 FQGTGA. The CDR3 spans 15 residues. The CDR3 is CASSPGTVLTTEAFF. The CDR3 bases are TGTGCCAGCAGCCCAGGGACAGTTCTGACCACTGAAGCTTTCTTT.

This clone has only one observation. V and J are TRBV11-3 and TRBJ2-7, with 12 bases aligning to TRBD2. The CDR3 length is 14 residues. The V gene's germline CDR1 is SGHNT and CDR2 YENEEA. Trimming removed 5 bases from V and 4 bases from J; junction bases left unmatched: 3. CDR3 loop: CASSLAGGIYEQYF. CDR3 nucleotides: TGTGCCAGCAGCCTAGCGGGAGGGATATACGAGCAGTACTTC.

The chain employs TRBV5-4 and TRBJ1-2, with D unclear. The CDR3 contains 11 residues. Trimming left V 4 bases short and J 5 bases short, with 6 bases between. Germline V lookup: CDR1 SGHNT, CDR2 YYREEE (reference sequence). DNA for the CDR3: TGTGCCAGCAGCCGGGGTTATGGCTACACCTTC. This encodes CASSRGYGYTF.